The source of this T cell receptor (beta chain) is a study of tumor and adjacent non-tumor tissue in lung cancer. About the research overall: Patients comprised 12 adenocarcinoma, a couple of squamous cell carcinoma and 1 small cell lung cancer. Patients were aged roughly 31 to 76, fewer than twelve men and a handful of women, stage I to III.

RNA was extracted from bulk tissue without any cell sorting. Newly diagnosed lung cancer patients had thoracic surgery in China, August–late 2014, without prior chemotherapy. Three rounds of nested PCR, following a modified ARM-PCR protocol, produced the TCRbeta library. One entry per CDR3 protein, called by TCRdb with MiXCR from the multiplex PCR reads. The sample lists 100,000 to 120,000 distinct CDR3 sequences, approximately 84% occurring once. This clonotype was seen only a few times. Germline lookup yields CDR1 SNHLY and CDR2 FYNNEI. Trimming left V 8 bases short and J 6 bases short, with 14 bases between. The CDR3 runs 14 residues.

V gene TRBV2 combines with J gene TRBJ2-6; the D call may be TRBD1 or TRBD2 (5 bases each). This clonotype was obtained from a man in his sixties or seventies with non-small cell lung cancer. The source material was lung tumor tissue. CDR3 nucleotide sequence: TGTGCCAGCTTTGGGGGAACTGTGGCCAACGTCCTGACTTTC. Translation gives CASFGGTVANVLTF. Full variable domain (rest looked up from reference TRBV2 and TRBJ2-6): EPEVTQTPSHQVTQMGQEVILRCVPISNHLYFYWYRQILGQKVEFLVSFYNNEISEKSEIFDDQFSVERPDGSNFTLKIRSTKLEDSAMYFCASFGGTVANVLTFGAGSRLTVL.